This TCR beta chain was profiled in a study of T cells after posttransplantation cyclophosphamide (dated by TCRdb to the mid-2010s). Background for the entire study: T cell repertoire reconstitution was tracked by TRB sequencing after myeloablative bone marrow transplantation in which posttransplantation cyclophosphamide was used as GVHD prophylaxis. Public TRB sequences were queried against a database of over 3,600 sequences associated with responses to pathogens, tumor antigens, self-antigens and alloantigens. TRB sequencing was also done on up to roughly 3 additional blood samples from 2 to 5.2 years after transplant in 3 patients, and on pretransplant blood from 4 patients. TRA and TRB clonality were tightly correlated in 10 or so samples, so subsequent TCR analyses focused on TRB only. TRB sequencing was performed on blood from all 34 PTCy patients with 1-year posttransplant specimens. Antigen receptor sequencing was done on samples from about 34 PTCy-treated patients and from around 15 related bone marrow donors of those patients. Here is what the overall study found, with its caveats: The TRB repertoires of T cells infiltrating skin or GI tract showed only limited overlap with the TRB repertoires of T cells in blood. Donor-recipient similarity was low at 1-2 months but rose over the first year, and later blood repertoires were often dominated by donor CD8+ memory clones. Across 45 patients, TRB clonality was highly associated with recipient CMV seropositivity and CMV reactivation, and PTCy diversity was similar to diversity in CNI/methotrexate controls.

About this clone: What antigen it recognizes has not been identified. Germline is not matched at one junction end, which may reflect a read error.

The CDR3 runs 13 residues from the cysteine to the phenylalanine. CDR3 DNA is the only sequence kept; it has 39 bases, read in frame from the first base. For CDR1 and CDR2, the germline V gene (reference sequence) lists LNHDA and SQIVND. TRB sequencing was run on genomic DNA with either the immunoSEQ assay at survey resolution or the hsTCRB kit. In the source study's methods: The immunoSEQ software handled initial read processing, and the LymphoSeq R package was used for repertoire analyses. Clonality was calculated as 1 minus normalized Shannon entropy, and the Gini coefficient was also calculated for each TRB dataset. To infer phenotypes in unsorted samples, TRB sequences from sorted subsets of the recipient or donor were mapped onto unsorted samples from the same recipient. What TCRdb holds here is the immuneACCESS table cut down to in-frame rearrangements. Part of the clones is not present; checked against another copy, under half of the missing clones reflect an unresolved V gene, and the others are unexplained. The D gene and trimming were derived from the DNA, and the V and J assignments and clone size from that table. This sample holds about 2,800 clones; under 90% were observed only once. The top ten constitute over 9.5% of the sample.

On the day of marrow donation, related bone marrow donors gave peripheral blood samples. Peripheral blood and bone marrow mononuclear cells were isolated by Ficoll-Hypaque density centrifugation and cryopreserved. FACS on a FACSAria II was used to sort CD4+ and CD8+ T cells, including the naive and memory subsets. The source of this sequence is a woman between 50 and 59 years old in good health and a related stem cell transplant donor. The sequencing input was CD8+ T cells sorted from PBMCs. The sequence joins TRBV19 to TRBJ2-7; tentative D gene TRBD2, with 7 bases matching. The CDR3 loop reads CASSKAPGEGEDF. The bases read TGTGCCAGTAGCAAAGCCCCCGGGGAGGGGGAGGACTTC.